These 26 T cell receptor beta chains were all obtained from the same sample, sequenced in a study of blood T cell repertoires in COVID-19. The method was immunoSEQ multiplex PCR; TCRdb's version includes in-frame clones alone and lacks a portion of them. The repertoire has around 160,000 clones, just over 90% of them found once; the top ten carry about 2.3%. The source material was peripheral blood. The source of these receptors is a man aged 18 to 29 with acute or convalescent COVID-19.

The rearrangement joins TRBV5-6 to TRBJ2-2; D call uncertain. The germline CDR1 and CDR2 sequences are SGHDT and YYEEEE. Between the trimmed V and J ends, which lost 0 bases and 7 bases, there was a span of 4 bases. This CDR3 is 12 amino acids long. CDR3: CASSLGGGELFF. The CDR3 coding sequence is TGTGCCAGCAGCTTGGGAGGCGGGGAGCTGTTTTTT.

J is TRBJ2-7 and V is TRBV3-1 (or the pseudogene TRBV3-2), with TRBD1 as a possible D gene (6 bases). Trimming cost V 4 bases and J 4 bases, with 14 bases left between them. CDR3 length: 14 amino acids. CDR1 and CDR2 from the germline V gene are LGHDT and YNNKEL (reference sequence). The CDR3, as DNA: TGTGCCAGCAGCCGCCTACAGGGTCCGTACGAGCAGTACTTC. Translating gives CASSRLQGPYEQYF.

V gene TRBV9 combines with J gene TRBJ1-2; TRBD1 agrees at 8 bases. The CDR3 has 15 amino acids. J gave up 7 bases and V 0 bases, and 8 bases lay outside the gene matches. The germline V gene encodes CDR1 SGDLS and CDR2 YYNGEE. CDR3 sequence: CASSVGAGGAGGYTF. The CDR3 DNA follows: TGTGCCAGCAGCGTAGGGGCAGGGGGCGCCGGTGGCTACACCTTC.

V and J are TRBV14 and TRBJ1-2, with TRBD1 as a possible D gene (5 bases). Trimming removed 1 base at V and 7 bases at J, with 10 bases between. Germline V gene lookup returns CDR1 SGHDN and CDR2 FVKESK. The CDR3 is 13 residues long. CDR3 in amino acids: CASSQAGAGGYTF. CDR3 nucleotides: TGTGCCAGCAGCCAAGCTGGGGCAGGTGGCTACACCTTC.

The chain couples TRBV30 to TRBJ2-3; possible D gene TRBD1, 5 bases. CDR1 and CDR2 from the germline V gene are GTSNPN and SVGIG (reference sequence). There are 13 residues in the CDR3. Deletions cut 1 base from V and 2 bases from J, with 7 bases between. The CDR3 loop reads CAWSGQYTDTQYF. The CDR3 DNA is TGTGCCTGGAGTGGACAGTACACAGATACGCAGTATTTT. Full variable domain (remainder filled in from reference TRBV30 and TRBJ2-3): SQTIHQWPATLVQPVGSPLSLECTVEGTSNPNLYWYRQAAGRGLQLLFYSVGIGQISSEVPQNLSASRPQDRQFILSSKKLLLSDSGFYLCAWSGQYTDTQYFGPGTRLTVL.

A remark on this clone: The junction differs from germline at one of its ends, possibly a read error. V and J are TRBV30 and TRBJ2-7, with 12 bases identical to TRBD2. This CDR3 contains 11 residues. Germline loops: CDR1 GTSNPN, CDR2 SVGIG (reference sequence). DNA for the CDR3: TGTGCCTGGATCGCTAGCGGGAGGGTTTTTTTC. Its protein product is CAWIASGRVFF. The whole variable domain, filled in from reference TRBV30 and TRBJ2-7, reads SQTIHQWPATLVQPVGSPLSLECTVEGTSNPNLYWYRQAAGRGLQLLFYSVGIGQISSEVPQNLSASRPQDRQFILSSKKLLLSDSGFYLCAWIASGRVFFGPGTRLTVT.

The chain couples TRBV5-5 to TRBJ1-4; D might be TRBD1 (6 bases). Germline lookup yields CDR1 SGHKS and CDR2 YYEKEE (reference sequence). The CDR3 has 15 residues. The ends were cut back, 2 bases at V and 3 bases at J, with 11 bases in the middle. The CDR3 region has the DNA TGTGCCAGCAGCTTAAGGGACACCGCTAATGAAAAACTGTTTTTT. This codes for CASSLRDTANEKLFF.

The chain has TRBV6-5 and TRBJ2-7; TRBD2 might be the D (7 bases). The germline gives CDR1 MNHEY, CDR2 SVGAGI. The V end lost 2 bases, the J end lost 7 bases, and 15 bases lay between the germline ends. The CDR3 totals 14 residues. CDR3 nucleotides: TGTGCCAGCAGTTACACGGGACACGGGGGGGAGCAGTACTTC. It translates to CASSYTGHGGEQYF.

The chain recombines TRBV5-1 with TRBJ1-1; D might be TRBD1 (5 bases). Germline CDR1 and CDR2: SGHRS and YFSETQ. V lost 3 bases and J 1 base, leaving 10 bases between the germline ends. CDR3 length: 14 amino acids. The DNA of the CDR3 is TGCGCCAGCAGCTCTGGACACACGAACACTGAAGCTTTCTTT. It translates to CASSSGHTNTEAFF. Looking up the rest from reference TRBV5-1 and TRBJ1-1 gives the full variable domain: KAGVTQTPRYLIKTRGQQVTLSCSPISGHRSVSWYQQTPGQGLQFLFEYFSETQRNKGNFPGRFSGRQFSNSRSEMNVSTLELGDSALYLCASSSGHTNTEAFFGQGTRLTVV.

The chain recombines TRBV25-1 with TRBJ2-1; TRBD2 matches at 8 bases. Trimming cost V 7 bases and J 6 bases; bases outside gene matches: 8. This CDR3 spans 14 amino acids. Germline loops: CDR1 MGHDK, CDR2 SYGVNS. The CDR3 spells CASIQTGTSNEQFF. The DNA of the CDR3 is TGTGCCAGCATCCAAACCGGGACTAGCAATGAGCAGTTCTTC.

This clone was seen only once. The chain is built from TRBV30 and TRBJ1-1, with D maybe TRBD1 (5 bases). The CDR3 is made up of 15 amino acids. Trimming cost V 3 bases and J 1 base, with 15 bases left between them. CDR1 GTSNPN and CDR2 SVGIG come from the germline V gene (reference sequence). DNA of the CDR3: TGTGCCTGGAGCCCCAGGGTGCTTAGGAACACTGAAGCTTTCTTT. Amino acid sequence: CAWSPRVLRNTEAFF.

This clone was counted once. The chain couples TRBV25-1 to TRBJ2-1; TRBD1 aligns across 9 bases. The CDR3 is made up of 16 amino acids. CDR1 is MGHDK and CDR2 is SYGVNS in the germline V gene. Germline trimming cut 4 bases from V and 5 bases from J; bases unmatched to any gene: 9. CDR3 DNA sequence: TGTGCCAGCAGTGCTATAGGGGGACAGGGAAACAATGAGCAGTTCTTC. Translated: CASSAIGGQGNNEQFF.

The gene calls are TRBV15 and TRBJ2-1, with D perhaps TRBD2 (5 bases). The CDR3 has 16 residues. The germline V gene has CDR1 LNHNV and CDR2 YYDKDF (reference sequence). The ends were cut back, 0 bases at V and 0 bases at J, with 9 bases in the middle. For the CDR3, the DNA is TGTGCCACCAGCAGAGAGGGAGCCTCCTCCTACAATGAGCAGTTCTTC. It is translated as CATSREGASSYNEQFF.

As DNA, the CDR3 is TGTGCCAGCTCACTTAAAAGGGGGAGCGAGACCCAGTACTTC. Protein sequence: CASSLKRGSETQYF. V gene TRBV18 combines with J gene TRBJ2-5; weak D call: TRBD1 (6 bases). This CDR3 contains 14 residues. Germline V gene sequence: CDR1 KGHSH, CDR2 LQKENI. V was clipped by 4 bases and J by 5 bases, with 14 bases between them.

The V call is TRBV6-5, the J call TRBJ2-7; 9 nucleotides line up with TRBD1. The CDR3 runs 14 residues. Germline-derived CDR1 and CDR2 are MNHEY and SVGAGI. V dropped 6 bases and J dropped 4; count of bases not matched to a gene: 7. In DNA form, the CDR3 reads TGTGCCAGCAGACGGGACAGGGCAGGGTACGAGCAGTACTTC. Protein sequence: CASRRDRAGYEQYF.

The CDR3 spells CASSLDREFENGYTF. CDR3 coding DNA: TGTGCCAGCAGCTTAGATCGGGAGTTTGAGAACGGCTACACCTTC. This chain connects TRBV7-2 to TRBJ1-2; no firm D call. This CDR3 is 15 amino acids long. V lost 1 base and J 8 bases, leaving 17 bases between the germline ends. Germline V gives CDR1 SGHTA, CDR2 FQGNSA.

CDR3 nucleotide sequence: TGTGCCAGCAGTCGAGACAGGGGGAGGGATGAAAAACTGTTTTTT. Translated: CASSRDRGRDEKLFF. The chain carries TRBV2 and TRBJ1-4; 9 bases agree with TRBD1. In germline, CDR1 is SNHLY, CDR2 FYNNEI. The CDR3 is 15 residues long. V was pared by 5 bases and J by 6 bases, with 7 bases of the junction left unmatched.

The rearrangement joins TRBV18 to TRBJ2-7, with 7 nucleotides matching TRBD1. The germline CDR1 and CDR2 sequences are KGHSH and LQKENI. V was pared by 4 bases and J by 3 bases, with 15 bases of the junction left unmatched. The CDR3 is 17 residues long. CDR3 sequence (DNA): TGTGCCAGCTCACTTATACAACCGGGACAGACCCTCTACGAGCAGTACTTC. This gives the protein CASSLIQPGQTLYEQYF.

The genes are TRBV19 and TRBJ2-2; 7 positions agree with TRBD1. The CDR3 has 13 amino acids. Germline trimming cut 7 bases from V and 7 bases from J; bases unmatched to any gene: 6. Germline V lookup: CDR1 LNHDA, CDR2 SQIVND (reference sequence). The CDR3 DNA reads TGTGCCAGTAAAGGGGGCGCGGACGGGGAGCTGTTTTTT. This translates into CASKGGADGELFF.

CDR3 coding DNA: TGTGCCAGCAGCTCTGGGGACAGGGGTAAAAGCAATCAGCCCCAGCATTTT. Residues: CASSSGDRGKSNQPQHF. The J gene is TRBJ1-5, the V gene TRBV7-8; 10 nucleotides agree with TRBD1. The CDR3 runs to 17 residues. The V segment lost 4 bases and the J segment 1 base; nucleotides outside the gene matches: 7. Per the germline V gene, CDR1 is SGHVS and CDR2 is FQNEAQ.

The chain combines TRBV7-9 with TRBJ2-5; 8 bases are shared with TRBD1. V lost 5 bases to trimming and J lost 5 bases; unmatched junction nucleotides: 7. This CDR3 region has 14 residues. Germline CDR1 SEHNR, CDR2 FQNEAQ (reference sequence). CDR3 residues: CASSPGWTGETQYF. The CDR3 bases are TGTGCCAGCAGCCCCGGCTGGACAGGGGAGACCCAGTACTTC.

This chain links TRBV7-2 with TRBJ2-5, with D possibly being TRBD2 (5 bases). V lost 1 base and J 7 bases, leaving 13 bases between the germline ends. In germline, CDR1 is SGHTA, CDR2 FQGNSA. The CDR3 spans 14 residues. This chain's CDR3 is CASSLGGVGWTQYF. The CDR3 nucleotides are TGTGCCAGCAGCTTAGGGGGAGTCGGGTGGACCCAGTACTTC.

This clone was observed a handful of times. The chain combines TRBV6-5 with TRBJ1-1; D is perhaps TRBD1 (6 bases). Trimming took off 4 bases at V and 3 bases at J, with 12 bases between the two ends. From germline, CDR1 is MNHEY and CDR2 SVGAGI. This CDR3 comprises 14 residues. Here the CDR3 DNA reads TGTGCCAGCAGTTGGGGGGGCGCCGACACTGAAGCTTTCTTT. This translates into CASSWGGADTEAFF.

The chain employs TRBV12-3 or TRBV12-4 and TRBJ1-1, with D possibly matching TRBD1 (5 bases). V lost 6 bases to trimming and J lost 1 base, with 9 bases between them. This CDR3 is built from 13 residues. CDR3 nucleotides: TGTGCCAGCAGCAATGGACAGAACACTGAAGCTTTCTTT. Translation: CASSNGQNTEAFF.

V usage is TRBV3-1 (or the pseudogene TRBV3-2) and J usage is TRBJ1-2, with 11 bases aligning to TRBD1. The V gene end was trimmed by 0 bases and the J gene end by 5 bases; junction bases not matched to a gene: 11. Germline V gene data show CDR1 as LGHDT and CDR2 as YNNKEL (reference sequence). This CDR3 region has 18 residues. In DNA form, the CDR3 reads TGTGCCAGCAGCCAAGAGAGGCATCGGACAGGGGGCGTTTATGGCTACACCTTC. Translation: CASSQERHRTGGVYGYTF.

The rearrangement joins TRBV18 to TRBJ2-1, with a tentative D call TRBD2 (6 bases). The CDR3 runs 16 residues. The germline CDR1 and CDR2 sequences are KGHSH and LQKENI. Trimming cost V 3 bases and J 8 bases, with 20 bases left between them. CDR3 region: CASSPKTGSTRDEQFF. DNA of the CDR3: TGTGCCAGCTCACCGAAAACAGGATCGACTAGGGATGAGCAGTTCTTC. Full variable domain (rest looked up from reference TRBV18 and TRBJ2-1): NAGVMQNPRHLVRRRGQEARLRCSPMKGHSHVYWYRQLPEEGLKFMVYLQKENIIDESGMPKERFSAEFPKEGPSILRIQQVVRGDSAAYFCASSPKTGSTRDEQFFGPGTRLTVL.